Here is one T cell receptor beta chain with its context. The antigen remains undetermined. The use of a sample-barcoded 5' primer and a J-beta primer mix characterized a second PCR of roughly 6 to 11 cycles. TCRdb ran MiXCR on the 5' RACE reads and lists one entry per CDR3 protein. The data show approximately 800,000 distinct CDR3 sequences, around 25% seen once. This sample is part of a study of blood T cells in healthy people across ages. The trim removed 4 bases at V and 1 base at J, leaving 2 bases unmatched. Germline values: CDR1 SGHRS, CDR2 YFSETQ. The CDR3 is made up of 14 amino acids. General study findings and limits: The recorded TCR beta diversity per million T cells decreased in a roughly linear manner with age.

These data are also associated with another study on T cells of mothers and their children. In that study: About six children, together with their three healthy Caucasian mothers, made up the donors.

This clonotype was sampled from a boy aged 10-17 years in good health. V usage is TRBV5-1 and J usage is TRBJ1-1; 9 bases fit TRBD1. The material sequenced was blood. In DNA form, the CDR3 reads TGCGCCAGCAGCAAGGGACAGGGGAACACTGAAGCTTTCTTT. This sequence encodes CASSKGQGNTEAFF. The entire variable domain, with the rest obtained from reference TRBV5-1 and TRBJ1-1, is as follows: KAGVTQTPRYLIKTRGQQVTLSCSPISGHRSVSWYQQTPGQGLQFLFEYFSETQRNKGNFPGRFSGRQFSNSRSEMNVSTLELGDSALYLCASSKGQGNTEAFFGQGTRLTVV.